The clone carrying this TCR beta chain was detected only a few times. Its specificity is unknown. The record originates from a study of neurological immune-mediated disorders. The study's findings and limits: Levels of TCR clonal expansion peaked in HTLV-1-associated myelopathy and reached their lowest in multiple sclerosis, under those of healthy controls.

Germline CDR1 reads SGHNT; CDR2 reads YYREEE (reference sequence). The length of the CDR3 is 14 residues. V was cut by 4 bases and J by 3 bases, with 13 bases left in between. Via MiXCR, TCRdb re-called the 5' RACE reads, giving one row per CDR3 protein. The repertoire holds 90,000 to 150,000 distinct CDR3 sequences, with about 3.4% as singletons. This clonotype was sampled from a young woman with multiple sclerosis. Sequencing used PBMCs. The V gene is TRBV5-4, the J gene TRBJ2-5, with a tentative D call TRBD2 (5 bases). CDR3 in DNA: TGTGCCAGCAGCCCCGTCGGGATAGAAGAGACCCAGTACTTC. Its translation: CASSPVGIEETQYF.